Listed here are 9 T cell receptor beta chains from one sample, sequenced in a study of technical replicates of blood from a handful of donors. Clones were read by immunoSEQ multiplex PCR, and TCRdb kept only the in-frame ones, dropping some. The repertoire holds tens of thousands of clones, with around 96% as singletons. Specimen: T cells isolated from PBMCs. These receptors came from a human donor in good health.

The chain links TRBV4-1 to TRBJ2-3; 15 bases align to TRBD2. The CDR3 is 17 amino acids. CDR1 is MGHRA, CDR2 YSYEKL, per germline. V shed 2 bases, J shed 3 bases, and the junction held 3 bases outside the gene matches. CDR3 protein: CASSQHGLAGGTDTQYF. The CDR3 bases are TGCGCCAGCAGCCAACACGGACTAGCGGGAGGGACAGATACGCAGTATTTT.

This clone has just a few counts. The V gene is TRBV5-1, the J gene TRBJ2-6; maybe TRBD1 (6 bases). Germline V gene lookup returns CDR1 SGHRS and CDR2 YFSETQ. This CDR3 is built from 16 residues. V was trimmed by 0 bases and J by 4 bases, leaving 11 bases between them. The CDR3 loop reads CASSLGAGAGANVLTF. The CDR3 nucleotides read TGCGCCAGCAGCTTGGGGGCAGGGGCAGGGGCCAACGTCCTGACTTTC.

The V gene is TRBV6-5, the J gene TRBJ2-1; 7 bases agree with TRBD1. Germline V gene data show CDR1 as MNHEY and CDR2 as SVGAGI. The CDR3 consists of 16 residues. Trimming took 2 bases from V and 10 from J; bases not matched to a gene: 14. CDR3 protein: CASSYAFPQGVREQFF. The DNA for the CDR3 is TGTGCCAGCAGTTACGCCTTCCCCCAGGGGGTAAGGGAGCAGTTCTTC.

DNA for the CDR3: TGTGCCAGCATGGCACTAGCGAGCACCGGGGAGCTGTTTTTT. It yields the protein CASMALASTGELFF. The rearrangement joins TRBV2 to TRBJ2-2; 7 bases are shared with TRBD2. The CDR3 is 14 amino acids. The J segment lost 4 bases and the V segment lost 7 bases, leaving 6 bases of the junction unmatched. Germline V CDR1 and CDR2: SNHLY, FYNNEI.

This chain uses TRBV13 with TRBJ2-7; no definite D call. The length of the CDR3 is 12 residues. Germline CDR1 and CDR2: PRHDT and FYEKMQ (reference sequence). Deletions cut 4 bases from V and 2 bases from J, with 6 bases between. CDR3 bases: TGTGCCAGCAGCTACTCGACCTACGAGCAGTACTTC. It translates to CASSYSTYEQYF.

This clone was observed once. The J gene is TRBJ1-4, the V gene TRBV7-9; TRBD1 aligns across 8 bases. J lost 7 bases, V lost 4 bases, and 11 bases had no gene match. Germline V gives CDR1 SEHNR, CDR2 FQNEAQ (reference sequence). This CDR3 comprises 16 residues. Written as DNA, the CDR3 is TGTGCCAGCAGCTCAAATATAGACAGGGGAGGTGAAAAACTGTTTTTT. It codes for CASSSNIDRGGEKLFF.

The J gene is TRBJ1-2, the V gene TRBV7-9; D possibly corresponds to TRBD1 (6 bases). The ends were cut back, 2 bases at V and 5 bases at J, with 18 bases in the middle. The CDR3 spans 16 residues. Germline V gene data show CDR1 as SEHNR and CDR2 as FQNEAQ (reference sequence). The CDR3 spells CASSLFGQYSRYGYTF. The CDR3 region has the DNA TGTGCCAGCAGCTTATTTGGACAGTACTCGCGATATGGCTACACCTTC.

The V call is TRBV2, the J call TRBJ2-5; D possibly corresponds to TRBD1 (5 bases). V was cut by 2 bases and J by 1 base, with 14 bases left in between. The CDR3 length is 16 residues. Germline loops: CDR1 SNHLY, CDR2 FYNNEI. The DNA of the CDR3 is TGTGCCAGCAGTGAATTAGGGGTCCGGATCCAAGAGACCCAGTACTTC. This translates into CASSELGVRIQETQYF.

The chain couples TRBV19 to TRBJ2-1, with D unresolved. Germline V gives CDR1 LNHDA, CDR2 SQIVND (reference sequence). This CDR3 region has 15 residues. V was shortened by 3 bases and J by 0 bases, with 9 bases between the two germline ends. DNA for the CDR3: TGTGCCAGTAGTATTATGACTCGCTCCTACAATGAGCAGTTCTTC. Encoded protein: CASSIMTRSYNEQFF.